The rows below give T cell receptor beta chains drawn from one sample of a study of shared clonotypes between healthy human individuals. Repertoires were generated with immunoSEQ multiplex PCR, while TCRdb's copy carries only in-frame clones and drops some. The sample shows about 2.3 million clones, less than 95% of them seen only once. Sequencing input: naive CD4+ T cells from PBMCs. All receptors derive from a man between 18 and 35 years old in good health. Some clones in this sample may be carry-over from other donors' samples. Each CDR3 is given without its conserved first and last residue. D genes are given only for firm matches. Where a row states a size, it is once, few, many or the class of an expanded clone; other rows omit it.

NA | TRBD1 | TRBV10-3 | AISESNRGRITEAF
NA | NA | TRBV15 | ATSRAPQETQY
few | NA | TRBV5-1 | ASSLVNTGELF
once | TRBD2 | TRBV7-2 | ASSGVGREWWNEQF
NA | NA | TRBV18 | ASSREGATNYGYT
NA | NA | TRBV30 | AWTGLQGGDLEKLF
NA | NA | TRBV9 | ASSVRAAGNTGELF
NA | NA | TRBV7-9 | ASSLGGDLNTEAF
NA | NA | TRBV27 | ASSPLIGGPTFSGYT
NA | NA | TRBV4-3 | ASSQSLPYSYEQY
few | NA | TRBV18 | ASSEYQGFLDYGYT
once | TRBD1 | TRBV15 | ATSRDLPGQGPYEQY
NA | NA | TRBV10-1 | ASSEGFGEAF
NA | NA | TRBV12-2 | ASRRSGRVLFGTGELF
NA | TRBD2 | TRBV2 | ASSGTSGEQETQY
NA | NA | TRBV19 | ASSNRVNQPQH
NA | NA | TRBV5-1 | ASSLPQGGTQY
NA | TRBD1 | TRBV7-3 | ASSWTGSLNYGYT
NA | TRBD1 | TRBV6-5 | ASRLTGTGGTEAF
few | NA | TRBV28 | ALGTSMNTGELF
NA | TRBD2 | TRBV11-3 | ASSPLAGGGYNEQF
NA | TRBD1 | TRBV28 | ASSFPGQFTLDEAETQY
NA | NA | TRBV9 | ASSVGATSSYEQY
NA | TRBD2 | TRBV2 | ASIRTSGTGEQF
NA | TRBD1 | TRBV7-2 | ASRRDSNTGELF
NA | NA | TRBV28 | ASSLAAGRVTSEQY
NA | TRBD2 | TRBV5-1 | ASSLGREGAYEQY
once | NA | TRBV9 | ASSVAPGSGNTIY
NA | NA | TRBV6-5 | ASSRRRGGYT
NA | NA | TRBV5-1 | ASSWGPAGELF
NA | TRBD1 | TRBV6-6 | ASSYSGDRPSYEQY
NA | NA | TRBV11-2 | ASSLASGRGGETQY
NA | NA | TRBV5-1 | ASSLEGPDTGELF
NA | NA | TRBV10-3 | AISDLPRGEGQF
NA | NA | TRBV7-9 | ASSLGNVGRGNIQY
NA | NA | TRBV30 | AWKDQGNTEAF
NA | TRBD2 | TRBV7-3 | ASSLTAGGNEQF
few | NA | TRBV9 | ASSVGQGDYGYT
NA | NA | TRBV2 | ASSEAGPPNEQF
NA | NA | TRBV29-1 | SVQQDLSYGYT
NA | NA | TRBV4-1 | ASRPFGGTDTQY
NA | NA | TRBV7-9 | ASSLDDGQPANYGYT
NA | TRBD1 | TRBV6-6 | ASSYSTGSSYEQY
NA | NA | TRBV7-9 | ASSLEAVRGNEAF
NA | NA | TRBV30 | ACYGGGNTIY
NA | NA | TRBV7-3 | ASSLRTGTGQF
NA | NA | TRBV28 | ASSRSQGSLDNEQF
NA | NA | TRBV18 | ASTERVDQPQH
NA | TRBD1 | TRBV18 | ASSRDRPPTDTQY
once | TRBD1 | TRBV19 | ASSRDRVRGANQPQH
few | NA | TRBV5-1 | ASSNGSGDEKLF
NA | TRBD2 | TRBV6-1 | ASERGQNNEQF
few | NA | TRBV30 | AWSVLRGSTEAF